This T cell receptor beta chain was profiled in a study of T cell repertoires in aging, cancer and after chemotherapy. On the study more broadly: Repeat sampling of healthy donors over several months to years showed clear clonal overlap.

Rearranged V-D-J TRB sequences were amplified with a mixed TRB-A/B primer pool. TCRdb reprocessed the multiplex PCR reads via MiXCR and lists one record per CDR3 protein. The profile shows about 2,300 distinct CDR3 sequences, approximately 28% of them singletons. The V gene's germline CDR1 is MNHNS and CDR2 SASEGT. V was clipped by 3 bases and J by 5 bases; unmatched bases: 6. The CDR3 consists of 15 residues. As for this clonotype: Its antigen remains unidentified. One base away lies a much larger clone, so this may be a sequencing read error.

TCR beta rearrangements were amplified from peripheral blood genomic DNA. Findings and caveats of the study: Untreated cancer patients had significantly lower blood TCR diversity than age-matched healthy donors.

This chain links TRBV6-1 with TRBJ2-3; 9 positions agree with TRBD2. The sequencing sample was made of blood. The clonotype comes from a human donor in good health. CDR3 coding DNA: TGTGCCAGCAGTGAGCGGGGGGGGGGCGAAGATACGCAGTATTTT. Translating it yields CASSERGGGEDTQYF.